Listed below are T cell receptor beta chains from one sample, sequenced in a study of identical twins' blood T cells. TCRdb reprocessed the 5' RACE reads via MiXCR and lists one record per CDR3 protein. This sample has around 380,000 distinct CDR3 sequences, with 28% found just once. Input material: PBMCs. The receptors come from a woman aged 18-49 years in good health. Each CDR3 is given with its conserved first and last residue. The D gene is left open where the match is weak. The size of a clone is reported for some rows only, either as once, few or many, or as a class for expanded clones.

d_call,clone_size,j_call,v_call,cdr3_aa,cdr3_nt
TRBD1,-,TRBJ2-7,TRBV20-1,CSARRTGFYEQYF,TGCAGTGCCCGCCGGACAGGGTTCTACGAGCAGTACTTC
-,few,TRBJ1-5,TRBV20-1,CSATGERTQPQHF,TGCAGTGCTACAGGGGAGAGGACTCAGCCCCAGCATTTT
-,-,TRBJ2-2,TRBV11-3,CASSWEIGELFF,TGTGCCAGCAGCTGGGAAATCGGGGAGCTGTTTTTT
-,-,TRBJ2-5,TRBV4-1,CASSKMDSQETQYF,TGCGCCAGCAGTAAAATGGACTCCCAAGAGACCCAGTACTTC
-,few,TRBJ1-1,TRBV5-1,CASSLGTKGSLGEAFF,TGCGCCAGCAGCTTGGGAACGAAGGGCTCACTTGGTGAAGCTTTCTTT
-,-,TRBJ2-5,TRBV2,CATRLETQYF,TGTGCCACCCGGTTAGAGACCCAGTACTTC
-,many,TRBJ1-5,TRBV24-1,CATSESTRGNQPQHF,TGTGCCACCAGTGAATCCACGAGAGGCAATCAGCCCCAGCATTTT
-,few,TRBJ1-4,TRBV29-1,CSVVTTNEKLFF,TGCAGCGTTGTGACAACTAATGAAAAACTGTTTTTT
-,-,TRBJ1-5,TRBV19,CASRGHLGNQPQHF,TGTGCCAGTAGGGGACACTTGGGCAATCAGCCCCAGCATTTT
TRBD1,-,TRBJ1-5,TRBV6-5,CAISYRGGTGQPQHF,TGTGCCATCAGTTACAGGGGGGGGACGGGTCAGCCCCAGCATTTT
-,-,TRBJ1-4,TRBV20-1,CSASFRDNEKLFF,TGCAGTGCTAGTTTCAGGGACAATGAAAAACTGTTTTTT
-,few,TRBJ2-1,TRBV10-3,CAIRVGADPYNEQFF,TGTGCCATCAGGGTTGGAGCGGACCCCTACAATGAGCAGTTCTTC
-,few,TRBJ1-1,TRBV12-3/TRBV12-4,CASRSDTLEAFF,TGTGCCAGCAGATCGGACACCCTTGAAGCTTTCTTT
-,-,TRBJ2-2,TRBV5-8,CASDLQGRTGELFF,TGTGCCAGCGATCTACAGGGTCGGACCGGGGAGCTGTTTTTT
TRBD2,-,TRBJ2-1,TRBV6-5,CASQELAEYNEQFF,TGTGCCAGCCAAGAACTAGCGGAGTACAATGAGCAGTTCTTC
-,few,TRBJ2-1,TRBV6-2/TRBV6-3,CASSRLMGNEQFF,TGTGCCAGCAGTCGGCTCATGGGCAATGAGCAGTTCTTC
-,-,TRBJ2-1,TRBV5-1,CATAIQGYGEQFF,TGCGCCACCGCGATTCAGGGGTACGGTGAGCAGTTCTTC
-,-,TRBJ2-3,TRBV12-3/TRBV12-4,CASSLGGRDAQYF,TGTGCCAGCAGTTTAGGGGGTAGGGATGCGCAGTATTTT
-,few,TRBJ2-1,TRBV4-3,CASSQEGVTEYNEQFF,TGCGCCAGCAGCCAAGAGGGCGTCACTGAATACAATGAGCAGTTCTTC
-,few,TRBJ2-1,TRBV10-3,CAISEARGDSYNEQFF,TGTGCCATCAGTGAGGCCCGAGGAGACTCCTACAATGAGCAGTTCTTC
-,many,TRBJ2-4,TRBV3-1,CASSQRGQAGVAKNIQYF,TGTGCCAGCAGCCAAAGGGGACAAGCCGGGGTAGCCAAAAACATTCAGTACTTC
-,few,TRBJ1-2,TRBV12-3/TRBV12-4,CASSLFLGPGGYTF,TGTGCCAGCAGTTTATTTTTGGGGCCTGGTGGCTACACCTTC
TRBD2,many,TRBJ2-7,TRBV14,CASSQDWREQGDEQYF,TGTGCCAGCAGCCAAGATTGGCGGGAGCAAGGGGACGAGCAGTACTTC
TRBD1,-,TRBJ2-1,TRBV4-3,CASSHGTASGNEQFF,TGCGCCAGCAGCCACGGGACAGCCAGCGGCAATGAGCAGTTCTTC
-,few,TRBJ2-1,TRBV7-9,CASSQYASYNEQFF,TGTGCCAGCAGCCAATACGCTAGTTACAATGAGCAGTTCTTC
-,few,TRBJ2-1,TRBV20-1,CSASGGDTYNEQFF,TGCAGTGCCAGTGGAGGGGACACCTACAATGAGCAGTTCTTC
-,few,TRBJ2-7,TRBV6-6,CASSYGASSYEQYF,TGTGCCAGCAGTTACGGTGCGAGCTCCTACGAGCAGTACTTC
TRBD1,few,TRBJ2-3,TRBV7-9,CASSSPTGGLTDTQYF,TGTGCCAGCAGCTCCCCGACAGGGGGCCTGACAGATACGCAGTATTTT
-,many,TRBJ2-1,TRBV10-1,CASSDDNEQFF,TGCGCCAGCAGTGACGACAATGAGCAGTTCTTC
TRBD2,few,TRBJ2-7,TRBV12-3/TRBV12-4,CASSLSGTYEQYF,TGTGCCAGCAGTTTAAGCGGGACCTACGAGCAGTACTTC
-,few,TRBJ1-2,TRBV5-6,CASSLGTVPNGYTF,TGTGCCAGCAGCTTGGGCACCGTTCCTAATGGCTACACCTTC
-,few,TRBJ2-2,TRBV20-1,CSASRNGDRGELFF,TGCAGTGCTAGTCGTAATGGAGATCGGGGGGAGCTGTTTTTT
-,few,TRBJ1-1,TRBV7-6,CASSLAATDKNTEAFF,TGTGCCAGCAGCTTAGCGGCAACCGATAAGAACACTGAAGCTTTCTTT
TRBD2,many,TRBJ2-3,TRBV29-1,CSATRLRGSGTDTQYF,TGCAGCGCCACAAGGCTTCGCGGGAGTGGTACAGATACGCAGTATTTT
-,many,TRBJ1-2,TRBV28,CASSLNNYGYTF,TGTGCCAGCAGTTTGAACAACTATGGCTACACCTTC
-,-,TRBJ1-6,TRBV20-1,CSARQADGSPLHF,TGCAGTGCCAGACAGGCCGACGGATCACCCCTCCACTTT
-,once,TRBJ2-1,TRBV19,CASSIPGNEQFF,TGTGCCAGTAGTATCCCCGGGAATGAGCAGTTCTTC
TRBD2,few,TRBJ2-1,TRBV24-1,CATSDRGTSGDNEQFF,TGTGCCACCAGTGATCGTGGGACTAGCGGGGACAATGAGCAGTTCTTC
-,few,TRBJ1-2,TRBV14,CASSHSPTGSYGYTF,TGTGCCAGCAGCCATTCCCCGACGGGGTCCTATGGCTACACCTTC
-,-,TRBJ2-1,TRBV7-9,CASSDTLPGEQFF,TGTGCCAGCAGCGATACACTACCGGGTGAGCAGTTCTTC
-,-,TRBJ2-3,TRBV5-1,CASTDNTDTQYF,TGCGCCAGCACCGATAACACAGATACGCAGTATTTT
TRBD1,few,TRBJ1-2,TRBV6-6,CASDSTGGNGYTF,TGTGCCAGCGACTCGACAGGGGGCAATGGCTACACCTTC
TRBD1,many,TRBJ1-5,TRBV27,CASSLQGYGNQPQHF,TGTGCCAGCAGCTTACAGGGGTACGGCAATCAGCCCCAGCATTTT